This T cell receptor beta chain was recorded in a study of OX40 agonist ivuxolimab in advanced cancers. Study-level findings and limits: Expanded clones were, on average, more numerous in CD8+ T cells than in CD4+. The study observed clonal expansion of CD4+ and CD8+ blood T cells by week 6 at 0.1 to 3.0 mg/kg. Expanded peripheral T cells had an undetermined antigen specificity.

Sequencing used immunoSEQ multiplex PCR; TCRdb keeps in-frame clones, though not all of them. Among roughly 86,000 clones listed, about nine tenths were seen once. Germline CDR1 and CDR2: SGHDT and YYEEEE. Trimming cost V 2 bases and J 5 bases; bases outside gene matches: 5. The CDR3 runs 15 residues. Notes on this clone: Its antigen is currently unknown.

Researchers took blood at baseline, on cycle 4 day 1, and on cycle 7 day 1. The source was CD4+ or CD8+ T cells sorted from blood, collected in a trial of the OX40 agonist ivuxolimab. The sequence was collected from an adult with an advanced solid tumor such as melanoma, head and neck, liver or kidney cancer. The rearrangement links TRBV5-6 to TRBJ2-2, with 8 bases identical to TRBD1. The CDR3 here is CASSLGQGGTGELFF. In nucleotides, the CDR3 is TGTGCCAGCAGCTTAGGACAGGGCGGGACCGGGGAGCTGTTTTTT.